The sample holds one count of the clone carrying this TCR beta chain. Its cognate antigen is unknown. Sequencing was performed with immunoSEQ multiplex PCR; in TCRdb, only in-frame clones are kept and a portion is missing. The sample contains roughly 2.6 million clones, approximately 92% of which appear only once. The V and J ends lost 3 bases and 1 base respectively, with 18 bases between them. Germline V lookup: CDR1 SGHDN, CDR2 FVKESK. There are 17 residues in the CDR3. The data were taken from a study of shared clonotypes between healthy human individuals. In the study overall: Researchers assigned three CD4 naive, three CD4 memory, two CD8 naive and one CD8 memory plate to each donor.

Study-level results: In four donors, around 4.8% of naive CD4 clonotypes appeared in common. The study found lower generation probabilities in non-shared clonotypes than in those shared by all four donors. Sequencing depth was expected to affect clonotype sharing among donors.

The chain is built from TRBV14 and TRBJ1-1; D is unclear. Material: naive CD4+ T cells sorted from blood. Subset denoted: CD45RA+ positively selected. The sequence was obtained from a man aged 18 to 35 in good health. The CDR3 reads CASSHRTLSDRNTEAFF. CDR3 in DNA: TGTGCCAGCAGCCACCGGACTCTTTCGGATCGGAACACTGAAGCTTTCTTT.